This T cell receptor beta chain emerged from a study of human T cells and chemical hapten exposure. General study points: No shift was seen in TCRs above 1 in 1000 frequency with DPC sensitization.

Regarding time point: patch test 3, about 24 weeks after DPC sensitization. Noted treatment: therapeutic diphenylcyclopropenone sensitization with weekly scalp DPC. Blood collection took place prior to placing each patch test. TCRdb used MiXCR to reprocess the RACE reads, holding one entry per CDR3 protein. The sample consists of fewer than 200,000 distinct CDR3 sequences, around 30% of them appearing once. The sample holds a few counts of this clonotype. The antigen remains undetermined. The CDR3 length is 16 residues. Per germline, CDR1 MNHNS and CDR2 SASEGT. Between the trimmed V and J ends, which lost 10 bases and 3 bases, there was a span of 19 bases.

The sequence derives from a woman aged 18 to 35 with alopecia areata. Some clones in this sample may be carry-over from other donors' samples. The input for sequencing was whole blood, taken in connection with sensitization to the hapten diphenylcyclopropenone (DPC). The chain carries TRBV6-1 and TRBJ2-6; D unresolved. Here the CDR3 DNA reads TGTGCCATCCCGGAAGGTCTTCGGCGTGGGGCCAACGTCCTGACTTTC. It is translated as CAIPEGLRRGANVLTF.